This T cell receptor (beta chain) was captured by sequencing in a study of early T cells in non-severe SARS-CoV-2 infection. Germline-derived CDR1 and CDR2 are SGHDN and FVKESK. V shed 1 base, J shed 7 bases, and the junction held 3 bases outside the gene matches. The CDR3 contains 13 residues. Attachment of unique molecular identifiers was made to individual cDNA molecules. Via MiXCR, TCRdb re-called the 5' RACE reads, giving one row per CDR3 protein. The sample yields 85,000 to 100,000 distinct CDR3 sequences, 9.5% to 11% seen once. This clonotype was seen at least ten times. The sample here was whole blood, taken at baseline. The chain recombines TRBV14 with TRBJ1-2, with 7 nucleotides matching TRBD1. The sequence was collected from an adult who was a healthcare worker with PCR-confirmed SARS-CoV-2 infection or an uninfected control (not recorded which). CDR3 bases: TGTGCCAGCAGCCAAGCCACAGGGGTTGGCTACACCTTC. Protein: CASSQATGVGYTF.